The 19 T cell receptor beta chains given below trace back to one sample, sequenced in a study of T-cell reconstitution after alpha-beta-depleted transplantation in children. Molecular barcoding with unique molecular identifiers was used for the TCRbeta library. TCRdb reprocessed the PCR reads with MiXCR, giving one entry per CDR3 protein. The sample has roughly 670,000 distinct CDR3 sequences, about an eighth seen once; the top ten hold 0.79%. The material was PBMCs, obtained before TCRalphabeta/CD19-depleted stem cell transplant. The source of these receptors is a girl aged 2 to 9 with congenital amegakaryocytic thrombocytopenia, due to receive a stem cell transplant.

The table lists this clonotype with many counts. CDR3 region: CASSQDLVGFYGYTF. DNA for the CDR3: TGCGCCAGCAGCCAAGACCTAGTGGGTTTCTATGGCTACACCTTC. The chain couples TRBV4-1 to TRBJ1-2, with unresolved D. This CDR3 is built from 15 residues. Germline V lookup: CDR1 MGHRA, CDR2 YSYEKL. V was cut by 0 bases and J by 4 bases, with 12 bases left in between.

There are a few counts of this clonotype. This chain uses TRBV3-1 with TRBJ1-2; D uncertain. The CDR3 runs 11 residues. Germline lookup yields CDR1 LGHDT and CDR2 YNNKEL (reference sequence). Trimming took off 5 bases at V and 4 bases at J, with 5 bases between the two ends. CDR3 sequence reads: CASSSFYGYTF. Here the CDR3 DNA reads TGTGCCAGCAGCTCGTTCTATGGCTACACCTTC.

There are a few counts of this clonotype. The rearrangement joins TRBV29-1 to TRBJ2-1; possibly TRBD1 or TRBD2 for D (5 bases each). The CDR3 runs to 15 residues. V was trimmed by 7 bases and J by 8 bases, leaving 24 bases between them. Per the germline V gene, CDR1 is SQVTM and CDR2 is ANQGSEA. CDR3 nucleotides: TGCAGCGGTGGTACGTGGGCCTGGGGGACGGATGAGCAGTTCTTC. Translating it yields CSGGTWAWGTDEQFF.

This clonotype was recorded at least ten times. The chain combines TRBV5-1 with TRBJ2-7, with D perhaps TRBD1 or TRBD2 (5 bases each). This CDR3 comprises 15 residues. In germline, CDR1 is SGHRS, CDR2 YFSETQ. V lost 0 bases to trimming and J lost 5 bases, with 15 bases between them. The CDR3 bases are TGCGCCAGCAGCTTGGAAGGGACGAATCTCGACGAGCAGTACTTC. It yields the protein CASSLEGTNLDEQYF.

This clonotype came up many times. The chain recombines TRBV5-1 with TRBJ2-2, with 14 bases aligning to TRBD2. Germline-derived CDR1 and CDR2 are SGHRS and YFSETQ. The trim removed 2 bases at V and 0 bases at J, leaving 9 bases unmatched. CDR3 length: 20 amino acids. The DNA for the CDR3 is TGCGCCAGCAGCTTCCCGGGACTAGCGGGAGAGTTTCCGAACACCGGGGAGCTGTTTTTT. As protein: CASSFPGLAGEFPNTGELFF.

The CDR3 DNA follows: TGTGCCACCAGCAAGGGACAGAATATTTACAATGAGCAGTTCTTC. This sequence encodes CATSKGQNIYNEQFF. The chain employs TRBV15 and TRBJ2-1; 7 nucleotides agree with TRBD1. Germline V gene sequence: CDR1 LNHNV, CDR2 YYDKDF (reference sequence). J was trimmed by 4 bases and V by 4 bases; bases with no gene match: 7. The CDR3 loop spans 15 amino acids.

There are many counts of this clonotype. The chain is built from TRBV10-3 and TRBJ1-2, with 12 bases matching TRBD1. This CDR3 is 17 amino acids long. J lost 3 bases, V lost 10 bases, and 15 bases had no gene match. Germline CDR1 and CDR2: ENHRY and SYGVKD. The CDR3, as DNA: TGTGCCACCACTACCCGGGACAGGGGGCCTTTGTACTATGGCTACACCTTC. This encodes CATTTRDRGPLYYGYTF.

V is TRBV5-1 and J is TRBJ2-7; TRBD1 agrees at 9 bases. The germline V gene has CDR1 SGHRS and CDR2 YFSETQ. CDR3 size: 15 residues. V gave up 0 bases and J gave up 1 base; unmatched junction bases: 2. The CDR3 DNA reads as TGCGCCAGCAGCTTGGACGGACAGGGGTCCTACGAGCAGTACTTC. It is translated as CASSLDGQGSYEQYF.

At least ten counts were recorded for this clonotype. This chain connects TRBV20-1 to TRBJ2-5; D is unclear. Between the trimmed V and J ends, which lost 5 bases and 2 bases, there was a span of 9 bases. Germline V gene sequence: CDR1 DFQATT, CDR2 SNEGSKA (reference sequence). This CDR3 spans 12 amino acids. The CDR3 protein is CSAFLYQETQYF. In DNA, the CDR3 is TGCAGTGCTTTCTTATATCAAGAGACCCAGTACTTC.

This clonotype was counted ten times or more. The chain couples TRBV5-6 to TRBJ2-3, with no clear D. V lost 0 bases and J 11 bases, leaving 7 bases between the germline ends. Germline V lookup: CDR1 SGHDT, CDR2 YYEEEE. The CDR3 is 11 amino acids. CDR3 nucleotide sequence: TGTGCCAGCAGCTTGGGACTTCTGCAGTATTTT. This sequence encodes CASSLGLLQYF.

The chain recombines TRBV20-1 with TRBJ2-3; 12 bases agree with TRBD2. There are 14 residues in the CDR3. Trimming took 6 bases from V and 3 from J; bases not matched to a gene: 4. Germline V gene sequence: CDR1 DFQATT, CDR2 SNEGSKA (reference sequence). CDR3 nucleotides: TGCAGTGCGCTTACTAGCGGGAGGACAGATACGCAGTATTTT. Amino acids: CSALTSGRTDTQYF.

In its sample, this clonotype was seen a few times. The genes are TRBV12-3 or TRBV12-4 and TRBJ1-1; tentatively, D is TRBD1 (6 bases). Trimming removed 3 bases from V and 6 bases from J, with 17 bases in between. This CDR3 comprises 15 residues. The CDR3 DNA sequence: TGTGCCAGCAGTTTGGTTCTCTGGGGGCAGGCTGAAGCTTTCTTT. Translation gives CASSLVLWGQAEAFF.

The chain is built from TRBV27 and TRBJ1-5; D is unresolved. There are 14 residues in the CDR3. CDR1 MNHEY and CDR2 SMNVEV come from the germline V gene (reference sequence). V was trimmed by 7 bases and J by 5 bases, leaving 15 bases between them. The CDR3 bases are TGTGCCAGCAAATTGGGAGTCCGGGATCAGCCCCAGCATTTT. Translation: CASKLGVRDQPQHF.

In its sample, this clonotype was seen many times. The V call is TRBV29-1, the J call TRBJ2-7; the D gene is possibly TRBD2 (6 bases). V lost 2 bases to trimming and J lost 0 bases, with 11 bases between them. Germline V CDR1 and CDR2: SQVTM, ANQGSEA. This CDR3 contains 14 residues. CDR3 sequence: CSVELAPHSYEQYF. The CDR3 DNA sequence: TGCAGCGTTGAACTAGCGCCCCACTCCTACGAGCAGTACTTC.

This clonotype was recorded many times. J is TRBJ2-7 and V is TRBV10-3, with 7 bases matching TRBD2. Germline values: CDR1 ENHRY, CDR2 SYGVKD. Germline trimming cut 6 bases from V and 3 bases from J; bases unmatched to any gene: 5. This CDR3 contains 13 residues. The CDR3 coding sequence is TGTGCCATCAGGACTAGCAGAGTCTACGAGCAGTACTTC. Translation: CAIRTSRVYEQYF.

The sample holds many counts of this clonotype. This chain connects TRBV10-3 to TRBJ2-7, with D unresolved. Germline V gives CDR1 ENHRY, CDR2 SYGVKD. The CDR3 loop spans 14 amino acids. V lost 8 bases and J lost 1, with 15 bases in between. The CDR3 region has the DNA TGTGCCATCCAAGAGCCAAGCGTGTCCTACGAGCAGTACTTC. Its translation is CAIQEPSVSYEQYF.

In the case of this clonotype: A read error is possible here, since a much larger clone lies one base away. J is TRBJ2-1 and V is TRBV3-1, with TRBD2 identical over 8 bases. The CDR3 totals 15 residues. Germline CDR1 and CDR2: LGHDT and YNNKEL (reference sequence). CDR3 nucleotides: TGTGCCAGCAGCCAAGATGTGTTAGCGGGACGCGAGCAGTCCTTC. Translation gives CASSQDVLAGREQSF.

This clonotype came up a few times. V gene TRBV7-6 combines with J gene TRBJ2-1; tentatively, D is TRBD2 (7 bases). Germline CDR1 and CDR2: SGHVS and FNYEAQ. V was cut by 4 bases and J by 6 bases, with 22 bases left in between. This CDR3 spans 17 amino acids. This chain's CDR3 is CASSSPAGGAFGNEQFF. DNA for the CDR3: TGTGCCAGCAGCTCGCCCGCTGGGGGGGCGTTTGGCAATGAGCAGTTCTTC.

The V gene is TRBV6-1, the J gene TRBJ2-2; 9 nucleotides match TRBD1. Germline CDR1 MNHNS, CDR2 SASEGT. This CDR3 has 15 amino acids. The junction had 5 bases not matched to a gene; V was cut back by 7 bases and J by 2 bases. CDR3 sequence: CASNRDRVNTGELFF. The DNA of the CDR3 is TGTGCCAGCAACAGGGACAGGGTCAACACCGGGGAGCTGTTTTTT.